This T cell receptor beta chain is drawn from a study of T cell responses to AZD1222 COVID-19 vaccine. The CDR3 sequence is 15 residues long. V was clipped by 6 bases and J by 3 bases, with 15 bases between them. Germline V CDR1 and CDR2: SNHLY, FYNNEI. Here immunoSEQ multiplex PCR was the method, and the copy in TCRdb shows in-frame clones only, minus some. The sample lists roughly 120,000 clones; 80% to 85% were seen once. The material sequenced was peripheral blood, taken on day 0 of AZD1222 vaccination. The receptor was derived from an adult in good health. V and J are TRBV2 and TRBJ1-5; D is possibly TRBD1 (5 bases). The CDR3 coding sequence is TGTGCCAGCAGATTTACTCAGGGAAACAATCAGCCCCAGCATTTT. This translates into CASRFTQGNNQPQHF.